This TCR beta chain was identified in a study of blood T cell repertoires in COVID-19. Study-wide background: The samples span acute and convalescent COVID-19 from the United States, Italy and Spain. Nucleic acid was either cDNA or gDNA, and it came from T cells, B-cell-depleted T cells, or PBMCs.

Trimming stripped 5 bases from V and 8 bases from J, with 15 bases between. CDR3 size: 13 residues. Germline CDR1 MNHEY, CDR2 SMNVEV (reference sequence). In the original processing: Reference gene primers were amplified, and this amplification served to estimate nucleated cell counts. Method: immunoSEQ multiplex PCR; TCRdb's copy keeps in-frame clones and lacks some. For V, J and clone size, that table is used; D and trimming come from the DNA. The sample has about 670,000 clones, 80% to 90% seen once. The sequenced sample consisted of peripheral blood. The chain carries TRBV27 and TRBJ1-2, with no clear D. The receptor's source is a woman in her late teens or twenties with acute or convalescent COVID-19. CDR3 protein: CASSRAGKGGYTF. Here the CDR3 DNA reads TGTGCCAGCAGTAGGGCGGGGAAAGGCGGCTACACCTTC.